The rows below give T cell receptor beta chains drawn from one sample of a study of beta chain features in type 1 diabetes. Only in-frame clones appear in the TCRdb table, and some are missing; sequencing was by immunoSEQ multiplex PCR. The sample yields 600,000 or so clones, 9.5% to 15% seen once. The source material was naive CD4+ T cells from blood. Receptors originate from a man aged 25 to 40 with type 1 diabetes. Both conserved end residues are part of each CDR3. Fields, in order: J gene, V gene, clone size, D gene, CDR3 DNA, CDR3 protein. The D gene is left open where the match is weak. Expanded clones get a size class; other rows say once, few or many, or leave the size out.

>TRBJ1-4|TRBV7-9|few|NA
TGTGCCAGCAGGGACACAGGAGACTATGAAAAACTGTTTTTT
CASRDTGDYEKLFF
>TRBJ1-3|TRBV29-1|few|NA
TGCAGCGTTGAAGAAGGCCGGGACACCATATATTTT
CSVEEGRDTIYF
>TRBJ2-5|TRBV7-2|NA|TRBD1
TGTGCCAGCAGCCTTCGACAGGGGGAAGAGACCCAGTACTTC
CASSLRQGEETQYF
>TRBJ2-5|TRBV6-6|few|NA
TGTGCCAGCAGTTACGCCCCCTCCAGGGGCCAAGAGACCCAGTACTTC
CASSYAPSRGQETQYF
>TRBJ2-1|TRBV5-1|few|NA
TGCGCCAGCAGCTTGCGCAGGGTCGGCAATGAGCAGTTCTTC
CASSLRRVGNEQFF
>TRBJ1-5|TRBV30|few|TRBD1
TGTGCCTGGGGGACAGGGACCCACAATCAGCCCCAGCATTTT
CAWGTGTHNQPQHF
>TRBJ2-1|TRBV5-4|few|TRBD1
TGTGCCAGCAGCCCGGGACAGAATGAGCAGTTCTTC
CASSPGQNEQFF
>TRBJ2-5|TRBV5-1|NA|NA
TGCGCCAGCAGCTTTCGGTACGGGCCTCAAGAGACCCAGTACTTC
CASSFRYGPQETQYF
>TRBJ1-6|TRBV25-1|few|NA
TGTGCCAGCAGTGAGGGGGCGGGGAATTCACCCCTCCACTTT
CASSEGAGNSPLHF
>TRBJ1-2|TRBV14|NA|NA
TGTGCCAGCAGCCACGAAAGAGGCGGCTATGGCTACACCTTC
CASSHERGGYGYTF
>TRBJ2-1|TRBV11-3|few|TRBD1
TGTGCCAGCAGCTCCGGGACAGGGACCTACAATGAGCAGTTCTTC
CASSSGTGTYNEQFF
>TRBJ1-4|TRBV7-9|few|TRBD1
TGTGCCAGCAGCCCCAGGGGGAGGGGTGAAAAACTGTTTTTT
CASSPRGRGEKLFF
>TRBJ2-1|TRBV2|few|NA
TGTTCCAGCAGTTCTCAGGGGGGTAGCGGAAGCTACAATGAGCAGTTCTTC
CSSSSQGGSGSYNEQFF
>TRBJ2-6|TRBV11-2|NA|NA
TGTGCCAGCAGCGAACCGACAGAGGCTGGGGCCAACGTCCTGACTTTC
CASSEPTEAGANVLTF
>TRBJ2-1|TRBV19|few|NA
TGTGCCAGTAGTATAGGGGTCGCCACCAGTGAGCAGTTCTTC
CASSIGVATSEQFF
>TRBJ2-7|TRBV23-1|few|NA
TGCGCCAGCAGTCTCTCTGTAGGGGTGCCTTGGATGGAGCAGTACTTC
CASSLSVGVPWMEQYF
>TRBJ2-6|TRBV6-1|NA|NA
TGTGCCGGAGGCAGCACCTCCTCTGGGGCCAACGTCCTGACTTTC
CAGGSTSSGANVLTF
>TRBJ2-1|TRBV5-1|few|NA
TGCGCCAGCAGCCCGGTAGGGGTGCAGGGCTACAATGAGCAGTTCTTC
CASSPVGVQGYNEQFF
>TRBJ1-2|TRBV7-2|few|TRBD1
TGTGCCAGCAGTTACCAGGACAGGGGAAGGGGCTACACCTTC
CASSYQDRGRGYTF
>TRBJ2-5|TRBV7-9|NA|NA
TGTGCCAGCAGCGCAGAAGAGACCCAATACTTC
CASSAEETQYF
>TRBJ1-2|TRBV29-1|NA|NA
TGCAGCGTACGAGGGGCGGAGGGCTACACCTTC
CSVRGAEGYTF
>TRBJ2-7|TRBV27|NA|NA
TGTGCCAGCAGTTCCCTTTACAGGGACCGCGAGCAGTACTTC
CASSSLYRDREQYF
>TRBJ1-3|TRBV30|NA|NA
TGTGCCTGGACCGCGGCGAACTCTGGAAACACCATATATTTT
CAWTAANSGNTIYF
>TRBJ2-3|TRBV7-3|few|TRBD2
TGTGCCAGCAGCTTAACCGCCGCGGGGGGCCAAGATACGCAGTATTTT
CASSLTAAGGQDTQYF
>TRBJ2-7|TRBV5-1|few|NA
TGCGCCAGCAGCTTGGTCGGGTTAGAATCCTACGAGCAGTACTTC
CASSLVGLESYEQYF
>TRBJ2-2|TRBV7-8|few|NA
TGTGCCAGCAGCTTAGAAGGGAACACCGGGGAGCTGTTTTTT
CASSLEGNTGELFF
>TRBJ2-2|TRBV18|few|NA
TGTGCCAGCTCACCCCCGGGGGCAACCGGGGAGCTGTTTTTT
CASSPPGATGELFF
>TRBJ2-1|TRBV19|NA|NA
TGTGCCAGTAGTATAGGAGGGGGAACCTACAATGAGCAGTTCTTC
CASSIGGGTYNEQFF
>TRBJ2-7|TRBV5-1|NA|NA
TGCGCCAGCAGCTTGGCGGGAATTGCCTACGAGCAGTACTTC
CASSLAGIAYEQYF
>TRBJ1-4|TRBV5-8|NA|TRBD1
TGTGCCAGCAGCTTGCTAACCGGGACAGCAAGAACTAATGAAAAACTGTTTTTT
CASSLLTGTARTNEKLFF
>TRBJ2-2|TRBV21-1|NA|NA
TGTGCCAGCAGCAAAGATGGGGACACCGGGGAGCTGTTTTTT
CASSKDGDTGELFF
>TRBJ2-2|TRBV5-1|NA|NA
TGCGCCAGCAGCTTCCGGGCCCGCGCGAACACCGGGGAGCTGTTTTTT
CASSFRARANTGELFF
>TRBJ1-2|TRBV4-2|few|NA
TGTGCCAGCAGCCAAGGTGTGATAGGGGGCTACACCTTC
CASSQGVIGGYTF
>TRBJ2-7|TRBV29-1|NA|TRBD2
TGCAGCGTGGGGGAGGGGCTTGACGAGCAGTACTTC
CSVGEGLDEQYF